This record concerns one TCR beta chain sequence. The authors ran a second PCR of about 7 to 11 cycles using a sample-barcoded 5' primer and a J-beta primer mix. TCRdb reprocessed the 5' RACE reads with MiXCR, giving one entry per CDR3 protein. The table shows just under 900,000 distinct CDR3 sequences, with 29% occurring only once. These data come from a study of blood T cells in healthy people across ages. Germline CDR1 is DFQATT and CDR2 is SNEGSKA (reference sequence). The CDR3 loop spans 16 amino acids. Trimming cost V 0 bases and J 10 bases; bases outside gene matches: 15. The sequenced sample consisted of blood. The receptor's source is an elderly woman in good health. The V and J genes are TRBV20-1 and TRBJ2-1, with TRBD2 matching over 7 bases. For the CDR3, the DNA is TGCAGTGCTAGAGACCCCCGGCTAGCGGAGGTAGGGGAGCAGTTCTTC. The encoded protein is CSARDPRLAEVGEQFF.